These 14 T cell receptor beta chains were all obtained from the same sample, sequenced in a study of OX40 agonist ivuxolimab in advanced cancers. Sequenced by immunoSEQ multiplex PCR; TCRdb stores in-frame clones only, minus some. The sample consists of 55,000 to 70,000 clones, roughly 82% of them appearing once. The material was CD4+ or CD8+ T cells sorted from blood, obtained in a trial of the OX40 agonist ivuxolimab. The source of these receptors is an adult with an advanced solid tumor such as melanoma, head and neck, liver or kidney cancer.

This chain links TRBV6-5 with TRBJ2-6; no clear D. V lost 7 bases and J 0 bases, leaving 4 bases between the germline ends. The CDR3 spans 13 residues. In germline, CDR1 is MNHEY, CDR2 SVGAGI. The CDR3 is CASISSGANVLTF. DNA for the CDR3: TGTGCCAGCATAAGCTCTGGGGCCAACGTCCTGACTTTC.

The chain is built from TRBV2 and TRBJ2-5, with D perhaps TRBD2 (6 bases). Trimming pared 6 bases from V and 7 bases from J, leaving 9 bases between. Germline values: CDR1 SNHLY, CDR2 FYNNEI. CDR3 size: 11 residues. This CDR3 is CASSDGGTQYF. The CDR3 DNA is TGTGCCAGCAGCGACGGGGGGACCCAGTACTTC.

The chain joins TRBV28 to TRBJ1-5; D might be TRBD1 (5 bases). CDR3 length: 16 residues. V shed 4 bases and J shed 0 bases, with 13 bases lying between them. CDR1 and CDR2 (germline): MDHEN, SYDVKM. CDR3 sequence reads: CASSWTPTYSNQPQHF. CDR3 nucleotides: TGTGCCAGCAGTTGGACACCTACATATAGCAATCAGCCCCAGCATTTT.

The DNA for the CDR3 is TGTGCCAGTAGTATCGGTCGCGACAGCTCCAATCAGCCCCAGCATTTT. This sequence encodes CASSIGRDSSNQPQHF. J is TRBJ1-5 and V is TRBV19; tentative D call: TRBD1 (5 bases). Trimming shortened V by 3 bases and J by 3 bases, and 15 bases separated the two germline ends. The CDR3 runs 16 residues. Germline V lookup: CDR1 LNHDA, CDR2 SQIVND (reference sequence).

This chain joins TRBV7-8 and TRBJ1-5; 7 bases are a match to TRBD1. With 5 bases clipped from V and 3 bases from J, the junction kept 7 bases outside the gene matches. CDR1 is SGHVS, CDR2 FQNEAQ, per germline. The length of the CDR3 is 15 residues. CDR3 protein: CASSRDRVFNQPQHF. CDR3 sequence (DNA): TGTGCCAGCAGCCGAGACAGGGTCTTCAATCAGCCCCAGCATTTT. The full variable domain, rest sourced from reference TRBV7-8 and TRBJ1-5, is GAGVSQSPRYKVAKRGQDVALRCDPISGHVSLFWYQQALGQGPEFLTYFQNEAQLDKSGLPSDRFFAERPEGSVSTLKIQRTQQEDSAVYLCASSRDRVFNQPQHFGDGTRLSIL.

The chain joins TRBV4-1 to TRBJ1-1; no definite D call. The CDR3 sequence is 18 residues long. Trimming stripped 1 base from V and 0 bases from J, with 18 bases between. Germline V lookup: CDR1 MGHRA, CDR2 YSYEKL. CDR3 nucleotides: TGCGCCAGCAGCCAAGGGCTCCTCGGTCGGCAGATGAACACTGAAGCTTTCTTT. This translates into CASSQGLLGRQMNTEAFF.

V and J are TRBV11-2 and TRBJ2-7; TRBD1 is a possible D gene (5 bases). The germline V gene has CDR1 SGHAT and CDR2 FQNNGV. The CDR3 extends over 15 amino acids. V lost 1 base to trimming and J lost 2 bases, with 12 bases between them. The CDR3 DNA sequence: TGTGCCAGCAGCTTAGTGCAGGGAACAACCTACGAGCAGTACTTC. Translating it yields CASSLVQGTTYEQYF. Filled out from reference TRBV11-2 and TRBJ2-7, the complete variable domain reads EAGVAQSPRYKIIEKRQSVAFWCNPISGHATLYWYQQILGQGPKLLIQFQNNGVVDDSQLPKDRFSAERLKGVDSTLKIQPAKLEDSAVYLCASSLVQGTTYEQYFGPGTRLTVT.

This clone appeared once. The chain combines TRBV6-5 with TRBJ2-7; D gene ambiguous. V was shortened by 0 bases and J by 0 bases, with 12 bases between the two germline ends. This CDR3 comprises 16 residues. Germline V gene data show CDR1 as MNHEY and CDR2 as SVGAGI. The CDR3: CASSYSSLKSSYEQYF. The CDR3 nucleotides read TGTGCCAGCAGTTACTCAAGTCTCAAGAGCTCCTACGAGCAGTACTTC.

The J gene is TRBJ1-2, the V gene TRBV19, with TRBD1 matching over 10 bases. Germline loops: CDR1 LNHDA, CDR2 SQIVND (reference sequence). The V and J ends lost 4 bases and 4 bases, in that order; junction bases with no gene match: 9. This CDR3 region has 16 residues. CDR3 bases: TGTGCCAGTAGTACCCCTGACAGGGGGCTTTTCTATGGCTACACCTTC. This translates into CASSTPDRGLFYGYTF.

The chain couples TRBV6-5 to TRBJ2-7; weak D call: TRBD1 (5 bases). Germline V gene sequence: CDR1 MNHEY, CDR2 SVGAGI. Trimming removed 2 bases at V and 2 bases at J, with 13 bases between. The CDR3 covers 15 residues. The CDR3 loop reads CASSYNGHATYEQYF. The DNA of the CDR3 is TGTGCCAGCAGTTACAACGGACACGCTACCTACGAGCAGTACTTC.

The chain recombines TRBV7-9 with TRBJ1-5, with 8 bases identical to TRBD1. Germline V lookup: CDR1 SEHNR, CDR2 FQNEAQ (reference sequence). The CDR3 length is 14 residues. Unmatched junction bases numbered 0, after V lost 1 base and J lost 4 bases. The CDR3 region is CASSLGQGNQPQHF. CDR3 nucleotides: TGTGCCAGCAGCTTAGGACAGGGGAATCAGCCCCAGCATTTT. Full variable domain (outside the CDR3, taken from reference TRBV7-9 and TRBJ1-5): DTGVSQNPRHKITKRGQNVTFRCDPISEHNRLYWYRQTLGQGPEFLTYFQNEAQLEKSRLLSDRFSAERPKGSFSTLEIQRTEQGDSAMYLCASSLGQGNQPQHFGDGTRLSIL.

Points on this clone: Other DNA sequences in the sample encode the same CDR3. The J gene is TRBJ2-1, the V gene TRBV6-4; D is possibly TRBD1 (6 bases). The CDR3 spans 14 residues. V was clipped by 2 bases and J by 7 bases, with 12 bases between them. Germline V CDR1 and CDR2: MRHNA, SNTAGT. The CDR3 is CASSDGNRVNEQFF. CDR3 coding DNA: TGTGCCAGCAGTGACGGGAACAGGGTGAATGAGCAGTTCTTC.

V and J are TRBV6-6 and TRBJ1-2; D unresolved. Trimming took 10 bases from V and 2 from J, leaving 11 bases between them. This CDR3 is 12 amino acids long. Germline values: CDR1 MNHNY, CDR2 SVGAGI (reference sequence). CDR3 sequence (DNA): TGTGCCACCGGTGAGGGAAACTATGGCTACACCTTC. Translation: CATGEGNYGYTF.

This clone appeared a single time. The V and J genes are TRBV11-3 and TRBJ2-2; 9 bases map to TRBD2. The CDR3 runs 16 residues. The V and J ends lost 1 base and 5 bases, in that order; junction bases with no gene match: 5. Germline V gene lookup returns CDR1 SGHNT and CDR2 YENEEA. The CDR3, as DNA: TGTGCCAGCAGCTTAGGACTAGCGGTTGGGACCGGGGAGCTGTTTTTT. Translation: CASSLGLAVGTGELFF.